One sample yielded the 23 T cell receptor beta chains listed below, sequenced in a study of cytomegalovirus exposure and HLA in healthy donors. Both 60 Vbeta primers and 13 Jbeta primers went into the PCR. Only in-frame clones appear in the TCRdb table, and some are missing; sequencing was by immunoSEQ multiplex PCR. The sample lists roughly 40,000 clones; more than 80% were seen once. Sequences were obtained from PBMCs. These receptors came from a woman between 35 and 50 years old in good health and CMV-seronegative.

The genes are TRBV2 and TRBJ2-7, with 8 nucleotides matching TRBD1. The CDR3 has 15 residues. The V segment lost 5 bases and the J segment 0 bases; nucleotides outside the gene matches: 6. The germline gives CDR1 SNHLY, CDR2 FYNNEI. The CDR3 sequence is CASSQGQESSYEQYV. The CDR3 region has the DNA TGTGCCAGCAGTCAGGGACAGGAGAGCTCCTACGAGCAGTACGTC.

This chain joins TRBV2 and TRBJ2-3; 12 bases line up with TRBD1. The CDR3 loop spans 16 amino acids. The germline V gene encodes CDR1 SNHLY and CDR2 FYNNEI. CDR3 DNA: TGTGCTACCTCCGGGACAGGGGGCAGTTTTACAGATACGCAGTATTTT. This translates into CATSGTGGSFTDTQYF.

The V call is TRBV2, the J call TRBJ1-2, with D maybe TRBD1 (6 bases). Germline V gene data show CDR1 as SNHLY and CDR2 as FYNNEI. The CDR3 covers 16 residues. Trimming cost V 3 bases and J 3 bases, with 17 bases left between them. The CDR3 sequence is CASSDLVTGGDYGYTF. For the CDR3, the DNA is TGTGCCAGCAGTGACTTGGTTACGGGGGGCGACTATGGCTACACCTTC.

The chain combines TRBV5-6 with TRBJ1-1; D gene uncertain. Deletions cut 5 bases from V and 0 bases from J, with 11 bases between. The CDR3 has 14 amino acids. CDR1 is SGHDT, CDR2 YYEEEE, per germline. The CDR3 protein is CASSLRSMNTEAFF. For the CDR3, the DNA is TGTGCCAGCAGTCTCAGATCCATGAACACTGAAGCTTTCTTT.

The chain combines TRBV5-6 with TRBJ2-1; 10 bases align to TRBD2. The V gene's germline CDR1 is SGHDT and CDR2 YYEEEE. The CDR3 covers 14 residues. With 5 bases clipped from V and 10 bases from J, the junction kept 9 bases outside the gene matches. The CDR3 protein is CASRRAGGPVEQFF. DNA for the CDR3: TGTGCCAGCAGGAGAGCGGGGGGGCCGGTAGAGCAGTTCTTC.

The V and J genes are TRBV19 and TRBJ1-4; 7 positions agree with TRBD1. V lost 8 bases, J lost 1 base, and 10 bases stayed unmatched. CDR3 size: 16 residues. The V gene's germline CDR1 is LNHDA and CDR2 SQIVND (reference sequence). CDR3 protein: CASSPTDRETNEKLFF. For the CDR3, the DNA is TGTGCCAGTTCGCCAACCGACAGGGAAACTAATGAAAAACTGTTTTTT.

The rearrangement uses TRBV7-3 and TRBJ2-1, with 14 bases matching TRBD2. Germline trimming cut 4 bases from V and 8 bases from J; bases unmatched to any gene: 4. This CDR3 spans 15 amino acids. Germline lookup yields CDR1 SGHTA and CDR2 FQGTGA. This CDR3 reads CASSSTSGGAHEQFF. The DNA for the CDR3 is TGTGCCAGCAGCTCGACTAGCGGGGGGGCTCATGAGCAGTTCTTC.

CDR3 amino acids: CASSSPKLSGYSGNTIYF. The CDR3 coding sequence is TGTGCCAGCAGCTCCCCAAAGTTAAGCGGGTATTCTGGAAACACCATATATTTT. The chain joins TRBV21-1 to TRBJ1-3. TRBV21-1 is annotated as a pseudogene. This CDR3 comprises 18 residues.

V is TRBV7-2 and J is TRBJ2-3; D gene ambiguous. Germline V gene sequence: CDR1 SGHTA, CDR2 FQGNSA. This CDR3 is 13 amino acids long. Trimming removed 5 bases from V and 0 bases from J, with 6 bases in between. CDR3 DNA: TGTGCCAGCAGCCAAATTAGCACAGATACGCAGTATTTT. Its translation is CASSQISTDTQYF.

The V gene is TRBV29-1, the J gene TRBJ1-3; D is possibly TRBD1 (5 bases). This CDR3 region has 19 residues. The germline V gene has CDR1 SQVTM and CDR2 ANQGSEA. The V and J ends lost 1 base and 0 bases respectively, with 22 bases between them. Written as DNA, the CDR3 is TGCAGCGTTGAAGTATGGGGGGAACCTACTGGGAACTCTGGAAACACCATATATTTT. This sequence encodes CSVEVWGEPTGNSGNTIYF.

V usage is TRBV23-1 and J usage is TRBJ2-5; tentative D call: TRBD2 (6 bases). TRBV23-1 is an ORF, and what it does is uncertain. Deletions cut 2 bases from V and 4 bases from J, with 20 bases between. This CDR3 contains 17 residues. DNA for the CDR3: TGCGCCAGCAGTCAACCTCCCGGACTAACCCTTGGAGAGACCCAGTACTTC. Translating it yields CASSQPPGLTLGETQYF.

The V and J genes are TRBV10-1 and TRBJ1-1; 7 nucleotides line up with TRBD1. Germline CDR1 is WNHNN and CDR2 is SYGVQD (reference sequence). The CDR3 length is 14 residues. The J segment lost 0 bases and the V segment lost 9 bases, leaving 7 bases of the junction unmatched. CDR3 DNA: TGCGCCAGGATATCAAGGGGGCTGAACACTGAAGCTTTCTTT. It codes for CARISRGLNTEAFF.

This chain connects TRBV5-1 to TRBJ1-1; TRBD1 aligns across 7 bases. The V gene's germline CDR1 is SGHRS and CDR2 YFSETQ. The V segment lost 3 bases and the J segment 5 bases; nucleotides outside the gene matches: 7. The CDR3 totals 14 residues. The CDR3 bases are TGCGCCAGCAGCTGGGGGGCAGGGGGTACTGAAGCTTTCTTT. It translates to CASSWGAGGTEAFF.

This chain joins TRBV5-4 and TRBJ2-7, with 10 bases aligning to TRBD1. V was clipped by 0 bases and J by 2 bases; unmatched bases: 2. Germline assignment: CDR1 SGHNT and CDR2 YYREEE (reference sequence). The CDR3 covers 15 residues. The CDR3 DNA reads TGTGCCAGCAGCTTGGGACAGGGGGCGGCCTACGAGCAGTACTTC. As protein: CASSLGQGAAYEQYF.

This rearrangement joins TRBV6-5 to TRBJ1-1; tentatively, D is TRBD1 (6 bases). The V end was cut by 6 bases, the J end by 10 bases, with 18 bases between. The V gene's germline CDR1 is MNHEY and CDR2 SVGAGI. This CDR3 spans 13 amino acids. For the CDR3, the DNA is TGTGCCAGCAGCCATGGACAGCACTACCCAGCTTTCTTT. This translates into CASSHGQHYPAFF.

The chain recombines TRBV2 with TRBJ2-3; no clear D. With 3 bases removed from V and 4 bases from J, the gap between germline ends came to 14 bases. The CDR3 has 15 amino acids. Germline V lookup: CDR1 SNHLY, CDR2 FYNNEI. DNA for the CDR3: TGTGCCAGCAGTGAGGAACAGTCCTTGGCAGATACGCAGTATTTT. Amino acids: CASSEEQSLADTQYF.

The rearrangement joins TRBV18 to TRBJ1-1; D remains unclear. CDR1 is KGHSH and CDR2 is LQKENI in the germline V gene. V lost 5 bases and J 1 base, leaving 11 bases between the germline ends. The CDR3 extends over 14 amino acids. This CDR3 reads CASSSRVENTEAFF. CDR3 sequence (DNA): TGTGCCAGCTCATCCCGGGTGGAGAACACTGAAGCTTTCTTT.

The chain is built from TRBV27 and TRBJ1-3, with 8 bases fitting TRBD1. Trimming took 5 bases from V and 12 from J; bases not matched to a gene: 9. Germline-derived CDR1 and CDR2 are MNHEY and SMNVEV (reference sequence). There are 13 residues in the CDR3. CDR3 bases: TGTGCCAGCAGTCAGTCCCGGACAGGGCACATATATTTT. The encoded protein is CASSQSRTGHIYF.

The gene calls are TRBV9 and TRBJ2-3; 7 bases align to TRBD2. Trimming cost V 3 bases and J 0 bases; bases outside gene matches: 7. The germline V gene has CDR1 SGDLS and CDR2 YYNGEE. CDR3 length equals 16 residues. This CDR3 is CASSAWGGTSTDTQYF. For the CDR3, the DNA is TGTGCCAGCAGCGCCTGGGGGGGGACTAGCACAGATACGCAGTATTTT.

This chain links TRBV28 with TRBJ2-1; TRBD1 aligns across 8 bases. Trimming at V came to 6 bases and at J to 5 bases, leaving 6 bases not matched to a gene. CDR3 length: 14 residues. Germline-derived CDR1 and CDR2 are MDHEN and SYDVKM. The CDR3 DNA reads as TGTGCCAGCAGCACACGGACAGGGAACAATGAGCAGTTCTTC. This translates into CASSTRTGNNEQFF. The variable domain in full, with the rest retrieved from reference TRBV28 and TRBJ2-1, is DVKVTQSSRYLVKRTGEKVFLECVQDMDHENMFWYRQDPGLGLRLIYFSYDVKMKEKGDIPEGYSVSREKKERFSLILESASTNQTSMYLCASSTRTGNNEQFFGPGTRLTVL.

This chain links TRBV5-4 with TRBJ1-2; D is unresolved. The V gene lost 0 bases and the J gene lost 2 bases, with 8 bases spanning the gap. Germline CDR1 and CDR2: SGHNT and YYREEE (reference sequence). CDR3 length equals 14 residues. CDR3 region: CASSLGGVNYGYTF. The DNA for the CDR3 is TGTGCCAGCAGCTTGGGTGGAGTGAACTATGGCTACACCTTC.

The chain joins TRBV5-4 to TRBJ2-3; 7 bases line up with TRBD1. CDR1 is SGHNT and CDR2 is YYREEE in the germline V gene (reference sequence). Trimming at V came to 4 bases and at J to 4 bases, leaving 3 bases not matched to a gene. This CDR3 has 13 residues. The CDR3, as DNA: TGTGCCAGCAGCCGGACAGGCGCAGATACGCAGTATTTT. It codes for CASSRTGADTQYF.

This clone has only a few counts. The V gene is TRBV18, the J gene TRBJ2-5, with 7 bases fitting TRBD1. Per the germline V gene, CDR1 is KGHSH and CDR2 is LQKENI. Losses at the gene ends were 1 base for V and 9 bases for J; bases not matched to a gene: 11. The CDR3 is 15 residues long. The CDR3 nucleotides are TGTGCCAGCTCACCACGAGGGACAGCCCTGTTGGCCCAGTACTTC. Translated, it gives CASSPRGTALLAQYF.